This T cell receptor (beta chain) was profiled in a study of post-analysis software for immune sequencing data. Study-wide background: Multiple sclerosis in the patients followed relapsing-remitting, secondary progressive and progressive-relapsing courses. Whole-study results and caveats: Compared with controls, patients had more of about 5 TRBV segments, including TRBV5-6, TRBV5-1 and TRBV20-1. The F measure placed samples prepared in the same batch into strongly shared clusters. Controls significantly exceeded multiple sclerosis patients in normalized Chao1 diversity.

Concerning this clonotype itself: What it binds is not known.

The CDR3 is made up of 13 amino acids. V was cut by 0 bases and J by 5 bases, with 8 bases left in between. Germline CDR1 reads SGHRS; CDR2 reads YFSETQ. Unique molecular identifiers were carried by the TCR beta cDNA libraries. Via MiXCR, TCRdb re-called the PCR reads, giving one row per CDR3 protein. This table has roughly 870,000 distinct CDR3 sequences, about 57% appearing once. The sequencing input was blood. The chain employs TRBV5-1 and TRBJ1-1; D not certain. The clonotype originates from a girl between 10 and 17 years old with multiple sclerosis. CDR3 DNA sequence: TGCGCCAGCAGCTTGGTGTCGGAGACTGAAGCTTTCTTT. The encoded protein is CASSLVSETEAFF.